This T cell receptor beta chain appears in the sequencing data of a study of cytomegalovirus exposure and HLA in healthy donors. Across the whole study: Genetic ancestry analysis placed 81% of the 398 donors that were genotyped in the Caucasian-associated cluster. General study findings and limits: Per a later analysis, HLA-associated TCR beta chains showed more clonal expansion than other, equally common TCR beta chains.

Points on this clone: The antigen is unknown.

The PCR contained 60 Vbeta and 13 Jbeta primers. TCRdb keeps only in-frame clones here, not all; method: immunoSEQ multiplex PCR. The table records about 150,000 clones, around 79% of them present only once. In germline, CDR1 is SGHVS, CDR2 FQNEAQ. The CDR3 is made up of 17 amino acids. Trimming removed 10 bases from V and 6 bases from J; junction bases left unmatched: 20. The origin of this receptor is a man aged 30 to 39 in good health and CMV-seropositive. The V gene is TRBV7-8, the J gene TRBJ2-1; 8 bases are a match to TRBD2. The specimen sequenced was PBMCs. DNA for the CDR3: TGTGCCACTCGAGCACTGGGGGGACTAGGATTAGGCAATGAGCAGTTCTTC. Protein: CATRALGGLGLGNEQFF.